The present T cell receptor beta chain was sequenced within a study of T-cell memory formation after mild COVID-19 (dated by TCRdb to the early 2020s). For the study in its entirety: TCR sequence clusters from the two donors were largely donor specific. T-cell clones expanding and contracting after mild COVID-19 in a couple of donors were tracked by longitudinal TCRalpha and TCRbeta repertoire sequencing. Two young, previously healthy adult volunteers made up the cohort, one male and one female.

This clonotype turned up a few times. Its antigen is unknown. No qualities accompany the bases; no much larger clone lies one base away. Including the terminal cysteine and phenylalanine, the CDR3 comprises 14 residues. This entry keeps only the CDR3 DNA: 42 bases, framed from base 1. CDR1 and CDR2, looked up from the germline V gene, are LGHNA and YSLEER. Deletion took 3 bases off V and 2 bases off J, with a span of 10 bases between the germline ends. The data were produced on an Illumina NovaSeq 6000. Using 5'RACE with constant-segment primers, TCRalpha and TCRbeta cDNA libraries were constructed, with sample barcodes and unique molecular identifiers added in the process. Trizol reagent was used to extract RNA from every sample. Amplification of the libraries took two PCR steps, and the second step added a second sample barcode plus Illumina TruSeq adapters. The libraries were sequenced on an Illumina NovaSeq using 2 x 150 bp paired-end reads. The study's processing was this. Reads were demultiplexed and collapsed into UMI-guided consensus sequences with migec v1.2.7. Using mixcr v2.1.11, UMI consensuses were aligned to TRA and TRB V and J templates and then assembled into clonotypes. Clonotypes were classified as expanded or contracted when called significant by both edgeR and NoisET, with noise models trained on biological replicates. edgeR calls used a false discovery rate-adjusted p below 0.01 and a log2 fold-change threshold of 1. PCA with hierarchical clustering of max-normalized trajectories of the 1000 most abundant clonotypes was used as exploratory dynamics analysis. The CD4 or CD8 phenotype of responding clones was assigned using the separately sequenced CD4+ and CD8+ repertoires. TCRdb trimmed public reads at Q25 via fastp, called clones via MiXCR and kept in-frame beta chains. For every CDR3 protein sequence, its rows merge into one entry that carries the most common genes and DNA. These V and J calls are TCRdb output, not the study's own analysis. This sample is represented by roughly 320,000 distinct CDR3 sequences; around 28% of them were singletons. The ten most abundant clones make up roughly 13% of the sample.

General conclusions and limits of the study: Only two mild cases were covered in the study, and larger cohorts including severe cases with pre-infection samples were considered necessary. SARS-CoV-2 specificity of the second-wave clones peaking on day 37 was not confirmed. The detection of some responding clones in pre-infection memory suggests that pre-existing cross-reactive memory T cells joined the SARS-CoV-2 response. From day 15 to 85, contracting clones showed balanced CD4/CD8 phenotypes, whereas a second wave of clones that expanded from day 15 to 37 leaned towards CD4+. Contracting CD4+ clones were located mainly in the CM and EM memory subsets, whereas CD8+ clones were found to be enriched in EMRA.

Ficoll-Paque density gradient centrifugation was used to isolate PBMCs. The material sequenced was PBMCs or a T cell subset sorted from them (not recorded which). Rearrangement joined TRBV4-3 to TRBJ2-5; TRBD1 is perhaps the D gene, given 6 matching bases. The TCR was taken from an adult woman who had mild COVID-19 (a few samples of this study predate the infection). The sample titles of this study are shuffled in the database, so cell type and time point are left out; the donor was told from shared clones. The sequenced DNA is TGCGCCAGCAGCCAGCGGACAGATCAAGAGACCCAGTACTTC. Translation gives CASSQRTDQETQYF.